A single sample is the source of the 10 T cell receptor beta chains below, sequenced in a study of T cells in Graves' hyperthyroidism and ophthalmopathy. Amplification of TCR beta CDR3 regions was performed using RNA transcripts as template. A set of HTBI primers served as the primers for a first-round RT-PCR of the TCR CDR3. Each CDR3 protein gets one entry after TCRdb re-called the multiplex PCR reads with MiXCR. The data show approximately 510,000 distinct CDR3 sequences, with less than 25% seen just once and approximately 26% held by the top ten. The sample taken for sequencing was blood. The receptors originated from a man younger than 30 with Graves' hyperthyroidism.

This chain connects TRBV20-1 to TRBJ2-6; D perhaps matches TRBD2 (7 bases). Between the trimmed V and J ends, which lost 6 bases and 0 bases, there was a span of 18 bases. The CDR3 runs to 17 residues. Germline V gene lookup returns CDR1 DFQATT and CDR2 SNEGSKA (reference sequence). The CDR3 DNA reads TGCAGTGCCCACGGGGGGCCTTGGTCCTCTGGGGCCAACGTCCTGACTTTC. Protein: CSAHGGPWSSGANVLTF.

The chain links TRBV2 to TRBJ1-1; D is unresolved. Per germline, CDR1 SNHLY and CDR2 FYNNEI. This CDR3 region has 10 residues. With 4 bases removed from V and 10 bases from J, the gap between germline ends came to 7 bases. CDR3 sequence reads: CASSGSGAFF. CDR3 DNA: TGTGCCAGCAGTGGGTCGGGAGCTTTCTTT.

This clonotype was seen only a few times. This rearrangement joins TRBV2 to TRBJ2-7; maybe TRBD1 (5 bases). The V gene lost 9 bases and the J gene lost 4 bases, with 16 bases spanning the gap. Germline lookup yields CDR1 SNHLY and CDR2 FYNNEI. The CDR3 extends over 13 amino acids. The CDR3 nucleotides are TGTGCCAGTCAGACGACAGAGCGATACGAGCAGTACTTC. The encoded protein is CASQTTERYEQYF.

This clonotype was recorded at least ten times. V gene TRBV6-5 combines with J gene TRBJ1-2; D is perhaps TRBD1 (5 bases). Looked up from germline, CDR1 is MNHEY and CDR2 is SVGAGI. CDR3 length: 15 residues. The germline V and J ends were trimmed by 0 bases and 3 bases, with 11 bases remaining between them. Here the CDR3 reads CASSYSAGSDYGYTF. The DNA for the CDR3 is TGTGCCAGCAGTTACTCGGCAGGGTCGGACTATGGCTACACCTTC.

A few counts support this clonotype. The V and J genes are TRBV7-8 and TRBJ2-2; 8 bases line up with TRBD1. This CDR3 region has 16 residues. The V gene's germline CDR1 is SGHVS and CDR2 FQNEAQ. J was trimmed by 7 bases and V by 2 bases; bases with no gene match: 9. The CDR3 bases are TGTGCCAGCAGCTTAATTGGACAGGGATTAGTCGGGGAGCTGTTTTTT. It yields the protein CASSLIGQGLVGELFF.

V gene TRBV6-2 or TRBV6-3 combines with J gene TRBJ2-5, with TRBD1 matching over 7 bases. The trim removed 8 bases at V and 5 bases at J, leaving 14 bases unmatched. Germline V gives CDR1 MNHEY, CDR2 SVGEGT. The CDR3 contains 15 residues. CDR3 sequence (DNA): TGTGCCAGCGCAGGACAGGCAAAAGTTAAGGAGACCCAGTACTTC. Protein product: CASAGQAKVKETQYF.

The J gene is TRBJ1-1, the V gene TRBV7-3; 8 bases align to TRBD1. The CDR3 spans 13 residues. V was clipped by 2 bases and J by 7 bases; unmatched bases: 3. Germline lookup yields CDR1 SGHTA and CDR2 FQGTGA. CDR3 in amino acids: CASSLRQGIEAFF. The CDR3, as DNA: TGTGCCAGCAGCTTACGACAGGGGATTGAAGCTTTCTTT.

With regard to this clonotype: This may come from a read error, since a much larger clone is one base off. This chain uses TRBV5-8 with TRBJ2-5, with no clear D. The CDR3 length is 13 residues. The V gene's germline CDR1 is SGHTS and CDR2 YDEGEE. CDR3 sequence reads: CVSSLEPLETQYF. DNA of the CDR3: TGTGTCAGCAGCTTGGAACCTTTAGAGACCCAGTACTTC. Variable domain in full (rest from reference TRBV5-8 and TRBJ2-5): EAGVTQSPTHLIKTRGQQATLRCSPISGHTSVYWYQQALGLGLQFLLWYDEGEERNRGNFPPRFSGRQFPNYSSELNVNALELEDSALYLCVSSLEPLETQYFGPGTRLLVL.

This clonotype was detected many times. V is TRBV20-1 and J is TRBJ1-2, with D hard to call. Germline V gives CDR1 DFQATT, CDR2 SNEGSKA (reference sequence). This CDR3 has 13 amino acids. Trimming cost V 2 bases and J 3 bases, with 10 bases left between them. The CDR3 region has the DNA TGCAGTGCTAGAAAAGATGTGGACTATGGCTACACCTTC. Protein sequence: CSARKDVDYGYTF.

The chain employs TRBV5-1 and TRBJ2-4; 8 nucleotides agree with TRBD2. Germline CDR1 is SGHRS and CDR2 is YFSETQ. The CDR3 extends over 15 amino acids. The V gene end was trimmed by 4 bases and the J gene end by 7 bases; junction bases not matched to a gene: 10. In nucleotides, the CDR3 is TGCGCCAGCAGCCAGTCAGGGACTAGTGAGAACATTCAGTACTTC. Amino acid sequence: CASSQSGTSENIQYF.